This TCR beta chain was obtained from a study of T cells after yellow fever vaccination. Study-level information: Fractions with few cells were prepared using SMART-Seq v4 Ultra Low Input. Study observations and caveats: Clonotypes found in both CD4 and CD8 compartments made up a small share. The secondary response peaked faster, at day 5 versus 15, but was weaker. Most clones from primary vaccination were detected again post-booster (roughly 96% CD4, 88% CD8).

A single record per CDR3 protein comes from TCRdb applying MiXCR to the 5' RACE reads. The sample comprises 340,000 or so distinct CDR3 sequences, 9.5% to 15% of which are singletons, and 2.5% to 4% rests with the top ten. This clonotype came up a few times. Its antigen is not identified. CDR1 is MNHNS and CDR2 is SASEGT in the germline V gene. The germline V and J ends were trimmed by 3 bases and 4 bases, with 15 bases remaining between them. The CDR3 has 15 residues. The input for sequencing was CD4+ T cells sorted from PBMCs, taken 15 days after the yellow fever booster vaccination. The chain links TRBV6-1 to TRBJ1-2; tentative D call: TRBD1 (5 bases). This clonotype originated in a young man who received the YFV17D yellow fever vaccine. The CDR3 bases are TGTGCCAGCAGTGAGTCGGGGCAGCGCCTCTATGGCTACACCTTC. Translation gives CASSESGQRLYGYTF.